This TCR beta chain appears in the sequencing data of a study of CD8 T cells in Susac syndrome. CDR1 and CDR2 (germline): MNHEY, SMNVEV (reference sequence). V lost 6 bases and J lost 5; bases outside the gene matches: 6. The length of the CDR3 is 15 residues. Negative isolation yielded the CD8+ and CD4+ T cells, while FACS enriched the TEMRA cells. RNA, at about 0.45 to 1 ug, was reverse transcribed with random hexamers. Multiplex PCR with immunoSEQ amplified the TCR beta CDR3 across 54 Vbeta and 13 Jbeta. TCRdb re-analysed the immunoSEQ multiplex PCR reads in MiXCR, keeping a single row per CDR3 protein. The sample yields under 200,000 distinct CDR3 sequences, 95% seen once.

This TCR came from a human donor in good health. The specimen was CD4+ T cells from PBMCs. The rearrangement links TRBV27 to TRBJ1-6; TRBD1 aligns across 8 bases. CDR3 protein: CASSRTGGNNSPLHF. CDR3 bases: TGTGCCAGCAGCCGTACAGGGGGGAATAATTCACCCCTCCACTTT.